A single sample gave rise to the 11 T cell receptor beta chains below, sequenced in a study of CXCR3-negative and CXCR3-positive naive CD8 T cells. 5' RACE that incorporated UMI labels was used to prepare the TRB cDNA libraries. After re-calling the 5' RACE reads, TCRdb lists one entry per CDR3 protein, DNA absent. This sample's table has 70,000 to 100,000 distinct CDR3 sequences. Sequenced material: naive CXCR3- CD8+ T cells from blood. Documented subset: CD45RO-CCR7+CD27+CD95- naive CD8+ T cells lacking CXCR3 (TNR3-). These receptor sequences come from a human donor in good health. Some clones in this sample may be carry-over from other donors' samples.

The V and J genes are TRBV29-1 and TRBJ2-7. Germline CDR1 and CDR2: SQVTM and ANQGSEA. CDR3 size: 14 residues. CDR3 protein: CSVDSVESSYEQYF.

The chain is built from TRBV7-9 and TRBJ2-7; as DNA is missing, the TRBD2 call by TCRdb cannot be tested. CDR1 SEHNR and CDR2 FQNEAQ come from the germline V gene (reference sequence). This CDR3 is 14 amino acids long. CDR3 in amino acids: CASSALAGAYEQYF.

The J gene is TRBJ2-1, the V gene TRBV20-1; absent DNA, TCRdb's TRBD1 call cannot be checked. The CDR3 spans 14 residues. Germline V gene sequence: CDR1 DFQATT, CDR2 SNEGSKA (reference sequence). CDR3: CSASAGSTYNEQFF.

This rearrangement joins TRBV28 to TRBJ1-1. The CDR3 runs to 21 residues. Germline V gives CDR1 MDHEN, CDR2 SYDVKM. The CDR3 sequence is CASGISGLGDPKYVLNTEAFF.

This sequence joins TRBV29-1 and TRBJ2-3; TCRdb selects TRBD1, and the lack of DNA leaves this call unchecked. In germline, CDR1 is SQVTM, CDR2 ANQGSEA. This CDR3 has 14 amino acids. The CDR3 region is CSVDRGLRTDTQYF.

This chain joins TRBV29-1 and TRBJ2-1; as DNA is missing, the TRBD2 call by TCRdb cannot be tested. This CDR3 is built from 13 residues. Germline V CDR1 and CDR2: SQVTM, ANQGSEA. CDR3 region: CSVTSGRAPEQFF.

The chain links TRBV12-5 to TRBJ2-1; TCRdb selects TRBD2, and the lack of DNA leaves this call unchecked. Germline CDR1 is LGHNT and CDR2 is FRNRAP. The CDR3 totals 21 residues. The CDR3 here is CASGLGPGQGGLAGWDNEQFF.

The chain recombines TRBV11-2 with TRBJ1-4; TCRdb calls TRBD1, which cannot be checked without DNA. CDR3 length: 15 residues. Germline CDR1 reads SGHAT; CDR2 reads FQNNGV. Here the CDR3 reads CASSLVWGQGEKLFF.

The V and J genes are TRBV5-1 and TRBJ1-1; TCRdb designates TRBD1, a call that cannot be tested without DNA. Germline assignment: CDR1 SGHRS and CDR2 YFSETQ. There are 13 residues in the CDR3. CDR3 protein: CASRAGGNTEAFF. Full variable domain (missing parts from reference TRBV5-1 and TRBJ1-1): KAGVTQTPRYLIKTRGQQVTLSCSPISGHRSVSWYQQTPGQGLQFLFEYFSETQRNKGNFPGRFSGRQFSNSRSEMNVSTLELGDSALYLCASRAGGNTEAFFGQGTRLTVV.

The chain combines TRBV20-1 with TRBJ1-1; TCRdb selects TRBD1, and the lack of DNA leaves this call unchecked. Per germline, CDR1 DFQATT and CDR2 SNEGSKA (reference sequence). The CDR3 has 16 amino acids. The CDR3 protein is CSARDWDRGLVTEAFF.

V gene TRBV18 combines with J gene TRBJ1-1; TCRdb's D gene call, TRBD1, goes unchecked for lack of DNA. The length of the CDR3 is 13 residues. Germline CDR1 KGHSH, CDR2 LQKENI. The CDR3 protein is CASSAGPNTEAFF.